There are many counts of the clone carrying this T cell receptor beta chain. This CDR3 contains 16 residues. Looked up from germline, CDR1 is DFQATT and CDR2 is SNEGSKA (reference sequence). Trimming removed 5 bases from V and 8 bases from J, with 22 bases in between. This sample stems from a study of molecular identifiers for immune sequencing clone quantification. Turning to the study itself: In replicates, RNA taken from around 20,000 or 100,000 naive CD8 cells was divided five ways, and four portions underwent sequencing.

Each CDR3 protein is one row after TCRdb ran MiXCR on the PCR reads. The sample yields approximately 500,000 distinct CDR3 sequences, 20% to 25% seen once. The V and J genes are TRBV20-1 and TRBJ1-6, with a possible D match to TRBD1 (5 bases). The sequence was collected from a human donor in good health. Some libraries in this study had Jurkat cell RNA spiked in. Sequenced input: naive CD8+ T cells from blood, with Jurkat cell RNA spiked in. Subset here: FACS-sorted CD8+CD4-CCR7+CD45RA+ naive T cells. CDR3 DNA: TGCAGTGCTGAACGGGCGGGCGCCGGGGGGGATTCACCCCTCCACTTT. Protein sequence: CSAERAGAGGDSPLHF.